A single sample is the source of the 8 T cell receptor beta chains below, sequenced in a study of blood T cells in healthy people across ages. The use of a sample-barcoded 5' primer and a J-beta primer mix characterized a second PCR of about 6 to 11 cycles. Each CDR3 protein is one row after TCRdb ran MiXCR on the 5' RACE reads. The data hold over 1.5 million distinct CDR3 sequences, with 40% to 55% observed a single time. The material sequenced was blood. The receptors come from a woman between 35 and 50 years old in good health.

This clonotype appeared a single time. J is TRBJ1-6 and V is TRBV7-6; D perhaps matches TRBD1 (5 bases). V was clipped by 0 bases and J by 6 bases, with 12 bases between them. This CDR3 has 16 amino acids. The germline V gene encodes CDR1 SGHVS and CDR2 FNYEAQ. The CDR3: CASSLAGGAANSPLHF. The CDR3 DNA follows: TGTGCCAGCAGCTTAGCTGGAGGGGCTGCTAATTCACCCCTCCACTTT.

The J gene is TRBJ2-3, the V gene TRBV28; 14 nucleotides agree with TRBD2. CDR3 length: 17 amino acids. With V trimmed by 0 bases and J by 6 bases, 5 bases remained unmatched. The germline V gene has CDR1 MDHEN and CDR2 SYDVKM. CDR3 nucleotides: TGTGCCAGCAGTTTATGGGGGACTAGCGGGGGAATGGATACGCAGTATTTT. It encodes CASSLWGTSGGMDTQYF.

V and J are TRBV11-2 and TRBJ2-1, with 7 bases that match TRBD2. V lost 5 bases and J lost 3; bases outside the gene matches: 10. This CDR3 contains 16 residues. From germline, CDR1 is SGHAT and CDR2 FQNNGV. The CDR3 region is CASSPTLPGGYNEQFF. Here the CDR3 DNA reads TGTGCCAGCAGCCCCACCCTGCCGGGGGGCTACAATGAGCAGTTCTTC.

V and J are TRBV12-5 and TRBJ2-3, with TRBD1 matching 7 bases. Germline CDR1 and CDR2: LGHNT and FRNRAP. The CDR3 is 15 residues long. V lost 7 bases and J lost 0; bases outside the gene matches: 7. The CDR3 is CASAYGTESTDTQYF. The DNA for the CDR3 is TGTGCTAGTGCCTACGGGACAGAGAGCACAGATACGCAGTATTTT. The full variable domain, with the rest looked up from reference TRBV12-5 and TRBJ2-3, is DARVTQTPRHKVTEMGQEVTMRCQPILGHNTVFWYRQTMMQGLELLAYFRNRAPLDDSGMPKDRFSAEMPDATLATLKIQPSEPRDSAVYFCASAYGTESTDTQYFGPGTRLTVL.

CDR3 region: CATSDSGQSQGYTF. CDR3 DNA: TGTGCCACCAGTGATTCCGGACAGTCTCAAGGCTACACCTTC. The V call is TRBV24-1, the J call TRBJ1-2; possibly TRBD1 for D (6 bases). V dropped 2 bases and J dropped 8 bases, with 14 bases sitting between them. Germline assignment: CDR1 KGHDR and CDR2 SFDVKD. This CDR3 is built from 14 residues.

This clonotype was found many times. V usage is TRBV6-2 or TRBV6-3 and J usage is TRBJ2-4; D possibly matches TRBD1 or TRBD2 (5 bases each). This CDR3 is built from 14 residues. V lost 0 bases to trimming and J lost 6 bases, with 9 bases between them. The germline V gene encodes CDR1 MNHEY and CDR2 SVGEGT. The CDR3 coding sequence is TGTGCCAGCAGTTACTCGGGACGGGGAAACATTCAGTACTTC. Protein product: CASSYSGRGNIQYF.

Comment on this clonotype: A much bigger clone sits one base away, suggesting this may be a read error. The genes are TRBV7-2 and TRBJ2-7; 11 bases align to TRBD2. Germline-derived CDR1 and CDR2 are SGHTA and FQGNSA. This CDR3 has 14 residues. CDR3 amino acids: CVSSFSGGEYEQYF. For the CDR3, the DNA is TGTGTCAGCAGCTTTAGCGGGGGGGAATACGAGCAGTACTTC.

V is TRBV5-1 and J is TRBJ1-4; possibly TRBD1 for D (5 bases). Germline CDR1 SGHRS, CDR2 YFSETQ. V was clipped by 3 bases and J by 0 bases, with 12 bases between them. The CDR3 consists of 16 residues. This CDR3 reads CASSYRTLATNEKLFF. The CDR3 DNA follows: TGCGCCAGCAGCTACAGGACTCTTGCAACTAATGAAAAACTGTTTTTT.